This T cell receptor beta chain comes out of a study of human T cells and chemical hapten exposure. Study results and caveats: After DPC sensitization, TCRs above 1 in 1000 frequency showed no change.

The germline CDR1 and CDR2 sequences are DFQATT and SNEGSKA (reference sequence). The CDR3 loop spans 14 amino acids. V dropped 5 bases and J dropped 4 bases, with 18 bases sitting between them. Time point denoted: healthy volunteer bleed at 6 weeks. The study extracted total RNA from unfractionated whole blood. TCRdb redid the calling of the RACE reads with MiXCR, one entry per CDR3 protein. The sample lists 60,000 to 90,000 distinct CDR3 sequences; around 9.3% were seen once. This clonotype was detected ten times or more. The target antigen is unknown. The chain recombines TRBV20-1 with TRBJ2-7; tentative D call: TRBD2 (6 bases). Material: whole blood. This TCR came from a female donor in good health. Some clones in this sample may be carry-over from other donors' samples. CDR3 region: CSAETGTGPYEQYF. In nucleotides, the CDR3 is TGCAGTGCTGAGACCGGGACTGGGCCTTACGAGCAGTACTTC.